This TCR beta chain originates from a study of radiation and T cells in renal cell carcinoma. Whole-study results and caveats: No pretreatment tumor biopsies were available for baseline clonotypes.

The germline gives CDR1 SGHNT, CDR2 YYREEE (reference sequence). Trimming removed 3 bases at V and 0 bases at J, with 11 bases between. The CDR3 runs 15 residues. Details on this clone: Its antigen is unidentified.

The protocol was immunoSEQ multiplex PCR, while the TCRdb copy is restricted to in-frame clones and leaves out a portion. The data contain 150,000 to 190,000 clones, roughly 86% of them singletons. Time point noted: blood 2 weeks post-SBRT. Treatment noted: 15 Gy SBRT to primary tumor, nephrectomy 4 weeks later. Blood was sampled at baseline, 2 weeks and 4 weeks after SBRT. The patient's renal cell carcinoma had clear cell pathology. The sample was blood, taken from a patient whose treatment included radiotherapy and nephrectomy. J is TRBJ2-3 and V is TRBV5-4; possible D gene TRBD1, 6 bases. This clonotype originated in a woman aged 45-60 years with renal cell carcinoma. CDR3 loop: CASSSGQPSTDTQYF. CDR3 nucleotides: TGTGCCAGCAGCTCTGGACAGCCTAGCACAGATACGCAGTATTTT.